Listed below are T cell receptor beta chains from one sample, sequenced in a study of T cells in Graves' hyperthyroidism and ophthalmopathy. TCRdb reanalysed the multiplex PCR reads using MiXCR and keeps one entry per CDR3 protein. The sample yields about half a million distinct CDR3 sequences, just under 20% seen once. The specimen was blood. The receptors shown here come from a man aged 40-50 years with Graves' ophthalmopathy. CDR3s include the opening cysteine and the closing phenylalanine or tryptophan. Fields, in order: CDR3 DNA, CDR3 protein, clone size, D gene, V gene, J gene. The D gene is left open where the match is weak. The size field is filled for only some rows; it gives once, few, many or a size class.

CDR3 DNA: TGTGCCAGCAGCCGGCAATCAGTGAACACTGAAGCTTTCTTT; CDR3 protein: CASSRQSVNTEAFF; clone size: many; D gene: -; V gene: TRBV3-1; J gene: TRBJ1-1
CDR3 DNA: TGTGCCAGCAGTCGGGCCAACGTCCTGACTTTC; CDR3 protein: CASSRANVLTF; clone size: few; D gene: -; V gene: TRBV2; J gene: TRBJ2-6
CDR3 DNA: TGTGCCAGCAGCTTAGTGGGACAGCCCACGAACACCGGGGAGCTGTTTTTT; CDR3 protein: CASSLVGQPTNTGELFF; clone size: few; D gene: TRBD1; V gene: TRBV13; J gene: TRBJ2-2
CDR3 DNA: TGCAGTGCTAAACCCCCGACAGGGGGAAACACCGGGGAGCTGTTTTTT; CDR3 protein: CSAKPPTGGNTGELFF; clone size: -; D gene: TRBD1; V gene: TRBV20-1; J gene: TRBJ2-2
CDR3 DNA: TGTGCCAGCCGCACAGGCGGCGGTGAGCAGTTCTTC; CDR3 protein: CASRTGGGEQFF; clone size: few; D gene: -; V gene: TRBV19; J gene: TRBJ2-1
CDR3 DNA: TGTGCCAGCAGTTTCGGATGGGAAAGAGATACGCAGTATTTT; CDR3 protein: CASSFGWERDTQYF; clone size: few; D gene: -; V gene: TRBV27; J gene: TRBJ2-3
CDR3 DNA: TGCAGTGCTAGTGTTCGACTAGCGGAAGTCTCCTACGAGCAGTACTTC; CDR3 protein: CSASVRLAEVSYEQYF; clone size: many; D gene: TRBD2; V gene: TRBV20-1; J gene: TRBJ2-7
CDR3 DNA: TGTGCCAGCAGCCAAGGACAGGGGGGGCACTACGAGCAGTACTTC; CDR3 protein: CASSQGQGGHYEQYF; clone size: few; D gene: TRBD1; V gene: TRBV7-3; J gene: TRBJ2-7
CDR3 DNA: TGTGCCAGCAGCCCCGCAAGGCCCGGGGAGCTGTTTTTT; CDR3 protein: CASSPARPGELFF; clone size: -; D gene: -; V gene: TRBV7-3; J gene: TRBJ2-2
CDR3 DNA: TGTGCCAGCAGTCCTCCGCTAGGCAACAATCAGCCCCAGCATTTT; CDR3 protein: CASSPPLGNNQPQHF; clone size: few; D gene: -; V gene: TRBV2; J gene: TRBJ1-5
CDR3 DNA: TGTGCCAGCACACACGGGCGGGCGAACACCGGGGAGCTGTTTTTT; CDR3 protein: CASTHGRANTGELFF; clone size: -; D gene: -; V gene: TRBV7-9; J gene: TRBJ2-2